Following are 9 T cell receptor beta chains from one sample sequenced in a study of cytomegalovirus exposure and HLA in healthy donors. PCR involved 60 Vbeta and 13 Jbeta primers. The protocol was immunoSEQ multiplex PCR, while the TCRdb copy is restricted to in-frame clones and leaves out a portion. The top ten hold under 1.5% of the sample, which has 150,000 or so clones, almost 80% seen once. Sequenced: PBMCs. The receptors shown here come from a female donor in good health and CMV-seronegative.

This rearrangement joins TRBV7-9 to TRBJ1-1; 10 nucleotides match TRBD1. CDR1 and CDR2 from the germline V gene are SEHNR and FQNEAQ (reference sequence). The V gene end was trimmed by 5 bases and the J gene end by 1 base; junction bases not matched to a gene: 7. This CDR3 contains 16 residues. This CDR3 reads CASSPRRQGANTEAFF. Written as DNA, the CDR3 is TGTGCCAGCAGCCCACGCCGACAGGGGGCGAACACTGAAGCTTTCTTT.

V gene TRBV4-3 combines with J gene TRBJ2-1; 9 nucleotides agree with TRBD2. The ends lost 3 bases at V and 5 bases at J; junction bases unmatched: 8. From germline, CDR1 is LGHNA and CDR2 YSLEER. The CDR3 extends over 16 amino acids. CDR3 region: CASSHQGGLANNEQFF. DNA for the CDR3: TGCGCCAGCAGCCACCAGGGCGGACTAGCGAACAATGAGCAGTTCTTC.

This sequence joins TRBV7-8 and TRBJ1-1; no firm D call. The CDR3 runs 14 residues. Deletions cut 7 bases from V and 2 bases from J, with 14 bases between. Germline V CDR1 and CDR2: SGHVS, FQNEAQ. The CDR3 loop is CASTRVTGNTEAFF. DNA of the CDR3: TGTGCCAGCACCCGAGTGACGGGTAACACTGAAGCTTTCTTT. Complete variable domain (other parts from reference TRBV7-8 and TRBJ1-1): GAGVSQSPRYKVAKRGQDVALRCDPISGHVSLFWYQQALGQGPEFLTYFQNEAQLDKSGLPSDRFFAERPEGSVSTLKIQRTQQEDSAVYLCASTRVTGNTEAFFGQGTRLTVV.

The J gene is TRBJ2-7, the V gene TRBV28; TRBD1 agrees at 10 bases. This CDR3 comprises 17 residues. CDR1 is MDHEN, CDR2 SYDVKM, per germline. Unmatched junction bases numbered 9, after V lost 1 base and J lost 3 bases. CDR3 protein: CASSLFPPDRGDYEQYF. The CDR3 region has the DNA TGTGCCAGCAGTTTATTCCCGCCGGACAGGGGGGACTACGAGCAGTACTTC.

A single count supports this clone. Other DNA sequences of this sample code for an identical CDR3. The V and J genes are TRBV5-8 and TRBJ2-1; tentatively, D is TRBD1 (6 bases). Trimming took off 2 bases at V and 7 bases at J, with 16 bases between the two ends. The germline gives CDR1 SGHTS, CDR2 YDEGEE. The CDR3 runs 15 residues. In DNA, the CDR3 is TGTGCCAGCAGCTTTAGTGGACAGTGGGGTAATGAGCAGTTCTTC. It encodes CASSFSGQWGNEQFF.

The chain carries TRBV28 and TRBJ2-7; no firm D call. V gave up 3 bases and J gave up 3 bases, with 6 bases separating them. CDR1 and CDR2 from the germline V gene are MDHEN and SYDVKM. This CDR3 contains 12 residues. The chain's CDR3 is CASSFGVYEQYF. The CDR3 nucleotides read TGTGCCAGCAGTTTCGGAGTCTACGAGCAGTACTTC.

This rearrangement joins TRBV5-1 to TRBJ2-7, with a possible D match to TRBD1 (6 bases). CDR3 length: 14 residues. Germline lookup yields CDR1 SGHRS and CDR2 YFSETQ. The V and J ends lost 4 bases and 3 bases respectively, with 14 bases between them. The CDR3: CASSTQQGNYEQYF. The CDR3 coding sequence is TGCGCCAGCAGCACCCAACAGGGTAACTACGAGCAGTACTTC.

V and J are TRBV5-1 and TRBJ1-2; no firm D call. This CDR3 contains 19 residues. Germline assignment: CDR1 SGHRS and CDR2 YFSETQ. V was cut by 0 bases and J by 0 bases, with 21 bases left in between. As DNA, the CDR3 is TGCGCCAGCAGCTTGGGAATTGTAATGTGGGCACCTTCTAACTATGGCTACACCTTC. Translating it yields CASSLGIVMWAPSNYGYTF.

This clone has more than one count but fewer than ten. V and J are TRBV4-3 and TRBJ2-3; D perhaps matches TRBD1 (7 bases). CDR1 and CDR2 (germline): LGHNA, YSLEER. The length of the CDR3 is 14 residues. With 3 bases removed from V and 5 bases from J, the gap between germline ends came to 12 bases. The CDR3 DNA follows: TGCGCCAGCAGCCAGGGCAGGGGGGTAGATACGCAGTATTTT. It specifies CASSQGRGVDTQYF.